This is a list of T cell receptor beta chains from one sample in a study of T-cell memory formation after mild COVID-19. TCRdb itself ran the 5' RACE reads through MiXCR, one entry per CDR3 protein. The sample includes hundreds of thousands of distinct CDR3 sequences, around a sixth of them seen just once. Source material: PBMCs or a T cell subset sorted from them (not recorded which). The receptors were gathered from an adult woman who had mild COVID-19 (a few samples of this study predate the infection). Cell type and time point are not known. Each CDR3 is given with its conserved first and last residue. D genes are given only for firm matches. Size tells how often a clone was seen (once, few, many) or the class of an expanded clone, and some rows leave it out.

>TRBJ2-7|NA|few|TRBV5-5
TGTGCCAGCAGCTTGGATCCGACCTACGAGCAGTACTTC
CASSLDPTYEQYF
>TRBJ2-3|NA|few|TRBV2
TGTGCCAGCAGTGTGGGGTATCACACAGATACGCAGTATTTT
CASSVGYHTDTQYF
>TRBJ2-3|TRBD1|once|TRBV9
TGTGCCAGCAGCTCCTGGGACAGGGCAACAGATACGCAGTATTTT
CASSSWDRATDTQYF
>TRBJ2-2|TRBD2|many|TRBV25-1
TGTGCCAGCAGGGGACTAGCGGGAGGGCCCGTCGGGGAGCTGTTTTTT
CASRGLAGGPVGELFF
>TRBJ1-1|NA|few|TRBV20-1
TGCAGTGCTAGACCGGGGGGGTCAAACACTGAAGCTTTCTTT
CSARPGGSNTEAFF
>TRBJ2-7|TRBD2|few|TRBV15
TGTGCCACCAGCAGGGGCCTAGCGGGACGGTTCGAGCAGTACTTC
CATSRGLAGRFEQYF
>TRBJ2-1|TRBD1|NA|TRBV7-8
TGTGCCATCGAATCGCGGGACAGGGCCAATGAGCAGTTCTTC
CAIESRDRANEQFF
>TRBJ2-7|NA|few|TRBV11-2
TGTGCCAGCAGCTCCGGGGCGGGTCCTACCTACGAGCAGTACTTC
CASSSGAGPTYEQYF
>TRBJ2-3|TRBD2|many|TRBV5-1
TGCGCCAGCAGCTTGGCCGGACTAGCGGGGAGCACAGATACGCAGTATTTT
CASSLAGLAGSTDTQYF
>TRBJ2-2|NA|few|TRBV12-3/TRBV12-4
TGTGCCAGCAGTTTAGGGGGGCAGGGCACCGGGGAGCTGTTTTTT
CASSLGGQGTGELFF
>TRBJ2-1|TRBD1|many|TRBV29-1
TGCAGCGTTGATGACAGGGGGTCCTACAATGAGCAGTTCTTC
CSVDDRGSYNEQFF
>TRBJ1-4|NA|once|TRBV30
TGTGCCTGGAGTACATTCAGGGGTACGGGGGAAAAACTGTTTTTT
CAWSTFRGTGEKLFF
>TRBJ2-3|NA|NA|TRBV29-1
TGCAGCGTCAAGAGCACAGATACGCAGTATTTT
CSVKSTDTQYF
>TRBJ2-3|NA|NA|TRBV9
TGTGCCAGCAGCGTAGTAGCGGAGGCGGATACGCAGTATTTT
CASSVVAEADTQYF
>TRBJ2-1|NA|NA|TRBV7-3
TGTGCCAGCAGCTCCTCGAGGGACAATGAGCAGTTCTTC
CASSSSRDNEQFF
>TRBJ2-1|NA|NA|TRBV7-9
TGTGCCAGCAGCTCCGAGCGGAATGAGCAGTTCTTC
CASSSERNEQFF
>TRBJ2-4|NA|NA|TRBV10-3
TGTGCCATCAGTCCCACTTCGGGCAGGGACCAAATTCAGTACTTC
CAISPTSGRDQIQYF
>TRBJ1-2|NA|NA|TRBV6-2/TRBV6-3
TGTGCCAGCGGCCGGGGCTACACCTTC
CASGRGYTF
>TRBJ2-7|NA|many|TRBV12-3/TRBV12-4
TGTGCCAGCAGTTCTCAGTTCGAGGCCTACTTC
CASSSQFEAYF
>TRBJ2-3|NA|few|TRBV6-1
TGTGCCAGCAGTGAAGTGGGGCCGCTCTTGGTAAACGATACGCAGTATTTT
CASSEVGPLLVNDTQYF
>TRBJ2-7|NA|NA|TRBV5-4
TGTGCCAGCAGCTTGGGCATACAGGGTGTAGACGAGCAGTACTTC
CASSLGIQGVDEQYF
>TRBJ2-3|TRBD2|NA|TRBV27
TGTGCCAGCACCCCCTCCCCTAGCGGGAGAGCAGATACGCAGTATTTT
CASTPSPSGRADTQYF
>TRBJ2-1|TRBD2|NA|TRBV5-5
TGTGCCAGCAGCCCAACTAGCGGGGGGAGCAATGAGCAGTTCTTC
CASSPTSGGSNEQFF
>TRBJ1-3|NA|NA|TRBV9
TGTGCCAGCAGCGTGGTAGACGGGACAACTGGAAACACCATATATTTT
CASSVVDGTTGNTIYF
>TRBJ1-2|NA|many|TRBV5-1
TGCGCCAGCAGCTTGGACGGGACCAACTATGGCTACACCTTC
CASSLDGTNYGYTF
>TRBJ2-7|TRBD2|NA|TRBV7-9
TGTGCCAGCAGTTGGACTAGCGGGAACTACGAGCAGTACTTC
CASSWTSGNYEQYF
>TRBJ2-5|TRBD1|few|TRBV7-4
TGTGCCAGCAGCCTCATGGTCTTTAGGACAGGGGATCGGGAGACCCAGTACTTC
CASSLMVFRTGDRETQYF
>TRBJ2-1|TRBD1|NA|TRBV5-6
TGTGCCAGCAGCTTATTACAGGGGGCTGGGGGTGAGCAGTTCTTC
CASSLLQGAGGEQFF
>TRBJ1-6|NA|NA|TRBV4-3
TGCGCCAGCAGCCAAGCAGATACAGGGAGAAGCTCCTATAATTCACCCCTCCACTTT
CASSQADTGRSSYNSPLHF
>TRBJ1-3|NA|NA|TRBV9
TGTGCCAGCAGCCCCGACGGGAACTCTGGAAACACCATATATTTT
CASSPDGNSGNTIYF
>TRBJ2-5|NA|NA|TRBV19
TGTGCCAGTAGTATAGGTTACCAGACGCTATTGGAGACCCAGTACTTC
CASSIGYQTLLETQYF
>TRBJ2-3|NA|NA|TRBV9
TGTGCCAGCACCCCCGTTGGCACAAGCACAGATACGCAGTATTTT
CASTPVGTSTDTQYF
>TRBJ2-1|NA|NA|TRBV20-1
TGCAGTGCTCTATACCGACAGGGAGGCGATGAGCAGTTCTTC
CSALYRQGGDEQFF
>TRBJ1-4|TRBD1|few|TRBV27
TGTGCCAGCAGTTTAGGGGTTGCGGGACAGGAGTATTTT
CASSLGVAGQEYF
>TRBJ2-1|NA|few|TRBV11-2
TGTGCCAGCAGCAAGGAGCGGCTCAATGAGCAGTTCTTC
CASSKERLNEQFF
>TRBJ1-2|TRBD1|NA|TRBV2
TGTGCCAGCAGAGACGGGACAGGGAATTTATATGGCTACACCTTC
CASRDGTGNLYGYTF
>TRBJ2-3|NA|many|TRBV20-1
TGCAGTGCTAGACAGGGAACAGATACGCAGTATTTT
CSARQGTDTQYF
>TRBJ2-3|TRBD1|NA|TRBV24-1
TGTGCCACCAGTGATCCGGGACAGGGGCGCCATACGCAGTATTTT
CATSDPGQGRHTQYF
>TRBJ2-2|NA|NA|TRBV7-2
TGTGCCAGCAGCCCCAGACAGGCTGCGAACACCGGGGAGCTGTTTTTT
CASSPRQAANTGELFF
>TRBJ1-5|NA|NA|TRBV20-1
TGCAGTGCTAGAGATAGCCCGGGGCAGGGACGATACAATCAGCCCCAGCATTTT
CSARDSPGQGRYNQPQHF
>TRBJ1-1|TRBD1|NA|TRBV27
TGTGCCAGCCGAATTGCGACCGGACAGGGCGGCAAAGCTTTCTTT
CASRIATGQGGKAFF
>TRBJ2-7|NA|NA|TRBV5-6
TGTGCCAGCAGCTTGGTCCCCGGGACTCCGAGAGATTACGAGCAGTACTTC
CASSLVPGTPRDYEQYF
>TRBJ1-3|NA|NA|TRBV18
TGTGCCAGCTCCCCTTTGGACGGAAGCTTCTTCTCTGGAAACACCATATATTTT
CASSPLDGSFFSGNTIYF
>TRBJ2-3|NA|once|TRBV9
TGTGCCAGCAGCGTAGATTGGGGAGCTTACCTAGATACGCAGTATTTT
CASSVDWGAYLDTQYF
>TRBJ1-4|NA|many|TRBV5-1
TGTGCCAGCAGCCTTGGACGGGGTAATGAAAAACTGTTTTTT
CASSLGRGNEKLFF
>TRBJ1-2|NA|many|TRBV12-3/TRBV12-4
TGTGCCAGCACCCCGTCCGCGGGGCTGGGGGGCTACACCTTC
CASTPSAGLGGYTF
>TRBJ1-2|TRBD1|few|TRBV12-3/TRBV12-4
TGTGCCAGCAGTTTCTCCGGGACAGGGGAGAGCTATGGCTACACCTTC
CASSFSGTGESYGYTF
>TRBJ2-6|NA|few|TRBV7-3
TGTGCCAGCAGCCCAGGGGCCAGGTCTGGGGCCAACGTCCTGACTTTC
CASSPGARSGANVLTF
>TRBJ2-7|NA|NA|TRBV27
TGTGCCAGCAGTCGAATAGGGGGAACCTCCTACGAGCAGTACTTC
CASSRIGGTSYEQYF
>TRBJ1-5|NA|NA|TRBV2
TGTGCCAGCAGTGCTGGGGATCAGCCCCAGCATTTT
CASSAGDQPQHF
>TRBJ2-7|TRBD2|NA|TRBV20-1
TGCAGTGCTAGAGCGCCGAGCGGGACGGACGAGCAGTACTTC
CSARAPSGTDEQYF
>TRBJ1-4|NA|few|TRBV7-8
TGTGCCAGCAGCCAAAGGGACGCAACTAATGAAAAACTGTTTTTT
CASSQRDATNEKLFF
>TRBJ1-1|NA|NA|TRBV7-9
TGTGCCAGCAGCAGAGAGATGAACACTGAAGCTTTCTTT
CASSREMNTEAFF
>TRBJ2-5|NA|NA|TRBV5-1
TGCGCCAGCAGCCCAAAACAAGAGACCCAGTACTTC
CASSPKQETQYF